This T cell receptor beta chain is drawn from a study of T cells in Graves' hyperthyroidism and ophthalmopathy. This clonotype was observed a few times. The germline CDR1 and CDR2 sequences are MDHEN and SYDVKM. Unmatched junction bases numbered 4, after V lost 8 bases and J lost 3 bases. The CDR3 extends over 12 amino acids. RNA transcripts served as the template for amplifying TCR beta CDR3 regions. An initial round of RT-PCR targeting the TCR CDR3 relied on the HTBI primer set. MiXCR was run by TCRdb on the multiplex PCR reads, yielding one entry per CDR3 protein. The sample includes 450,000 to 650,000 distinct CDR3 sequences, 17% of them seen just once.

The chain employs TRBV28 and TRBJ2-7; 7 bases align to TRBD1. This TCR was sampled from a woman aged 18-29 years with Graves' ophthalmopathy. The sequencing sample was made of blood. The CDR3 nucleotides are TGTGCCAGCCGGGACAGATACTACGAGCAGTACTTC. Translated: CASRDRYYEQYF.